This TCR beta chain was retrieved from a study of blood T cell repertoires in COVID-19. Study background: The cDNA or gDNA used as material had been derived from T cells, B-cell-depleted T cells, or PBMCs.

Trimming shortened V by 5 bases and J by 0 bases, and 10 bases separated the two germline ends. This CDR3 has 15 amino acids. Germline V gene sequence: CDR1 WNHNN, CDR2 SYGVQD (reference sequence). Original processing methods: Quantification of nucleated cells was approximated via reference gene primer amplification. The method was immunoSEQ multiplex PCR; TCRdb's version includes in-frame clones alone and lacks a portion of them. Clone size and V and J calls were adopted from that table, with D and trimming inferred from the DNA. The table includes 150,000 or so clones, 82% detected once. Material for sequencing was peripheral blood. This clonotype was sampled from an elderly woman with acute or convalescent COVID-19. The chain employs TRBV10-1 and TRBJ1-4; D unclear. The CDR3 loop is CASSPDGATNEKLFF. For the CDR3, the DNA is TGCGCCAGCAGTCCGGACGGGGCAACTAATGAAAAACTGTTTTTT.